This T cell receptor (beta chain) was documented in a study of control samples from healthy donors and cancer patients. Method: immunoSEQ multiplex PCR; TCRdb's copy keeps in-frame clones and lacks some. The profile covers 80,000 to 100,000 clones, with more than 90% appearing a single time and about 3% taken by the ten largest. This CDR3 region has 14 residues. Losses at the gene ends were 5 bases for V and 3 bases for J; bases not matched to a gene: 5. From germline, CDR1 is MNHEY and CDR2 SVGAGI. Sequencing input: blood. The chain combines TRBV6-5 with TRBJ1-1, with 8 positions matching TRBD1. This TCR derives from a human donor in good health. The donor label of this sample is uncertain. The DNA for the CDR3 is TGTGCCAGCAGTCTTGTGACAGGGGACACTGAAGCTTTCTTT. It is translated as CASSLVTGDTEAFF.